The clone carrying this T cell receptor (beta chain) was observed a few times. The target antigen is unknown. This CDR3 is built from 16 residues. The V and J ends lost 5 bases and 4 bases respectively, with 19 bases between them. Germline CDR1 SGHRS, CDR2 YFSETQ. This record belongs to a study of T cells in Graves' hyperthyroidism and ophthalmopathy. As for the study in general: Peripheral blood was drawn at first diagnosis, prior to all treatment. Notes on the study in general: With a median lead of roughly 6.8 months before onset, the model predicted ophthalmopathy.

TCR beta CDR3 regions were amplified from RNA. Researchers ran a first-round RT-PCR on the TCR CDR3 using the HTBI primer set. A single record per CDR3 protein comes from TCRdb applying MiXCR to the multiplex PCR reads. This table holds 490,000 or so distinct CDR3 sequences, approximately 23% found once. Sequencing used blood. V usage is TRBV5-1 and J usage is TRBJ2-1; D is undetermined. This TCR came from a woman in her 70s with Graves' ophthalmopathy. DNA for the CDR3: TGCGCCAGCAGTACATCCGGGCCTAACCCATACAATGAGCAGTTCTTC. Residues: CASSTSGPNPYNEQFF.